This is a list of T cell receptor beta chains from one sample in a study of blood T cell repertoires in COVID-19. TCRdb keeps only in-frame clones here, not all; method: immunoSEQ multiplex PCR. The sample contains approximately 220,000 clones, roughly 84% of which appear only once. The sample comprised peripheral blood. These receptors came from an older woman who had recovered from COVID-19. The CDR3 runs from the conserved cysteine through the conserved F or W. The order of the fields is D gene, clone size, CDR3 length, V gene, J gene, CDR3 DNA, CDR3 protein. The D gene is left open where the match is weak. Clone size is not always given. Where it is, it says once, few, many or a class for expanded clones.

TRBD2	.	16	TRBV5-4	TRBJ2-1	TGTGCCAGCAGCACTGGACTAGTTTCGTCCTACAATGAGCAGTTCTTC	CASSTGLVSSYNEQFF
.	.	14	TRBV24-1	TRBJ2-7	TGTGCCACCAGTGATGAAGACAGTACCTACGAGCAGTACTTC	CATSDEDSTYEQYF
.	.	15	TRBV7-2	TRBJ1-6	TGTGCCAGCAGCTTAAGGGGCGTTTCCTCGTCACCCCTCCACTTT	CASSLRGVSSSPLHF
TRBD1	.	16	TRBV19	TRBJ2-2	TGTGCCAGTAGTATAGATTCCGGGACAGGGGCGAGAAGGGTGTTTTTT	CASSIDSGTGARRVFF
TRBD1	.	16	TRBV5-1	TRBJ1-3	TGCGCCAGCAGCTTGGTTGGACAGGGGTACGGAAACACCATATATTTT	CASSLVGQGYGNTIYF
.	once	14	TRBV3-1/TRBV3-2	TRBJ2-7	TGTGCCAGCAGCCAAGGAGGAAGGGGTAACGAGCAGTACTTC	CASSQGGRGNEQYF
.	.	15	TRBV6-2/TRBV6-3	TRBJ2-6	TGTGCCAGCAGCCGAGGGATTGCTGGGGCCAACGTCCTGACTTTC	CASSRGIAGANVLTF
.	few	13	TRBV30	TRBJ2-7	TGTGCCTGGAGTACCGGACTCTCCTACGAGCAGTACTTC	CAWSTGLSYEQYF
TRBD1	.	15	TRBV6-1	TRBJ2-7	TGTGCCAGCAGTGAAACGACAGGGCTCTACTACGAGCAGTACTTC	CASSETTGLYYEQYF
TRBD1	.	14	TRBV6-5	TRBJ1-2	TGTGCCAGCAGCCCAGGACAGGGAGTGGGTGGCTACACCTTC	CASSPGQGVGGYTF
.	few	14	TRBV5-1	TRBJ1-3	TGCGCCAGCAGCTCAGGGGTCTCTGGAAACACCATATATTTT	CASSSGVSGNTIYF
.	.	15	TRBV19	TRBJ2-2	TGTGCCAGTAGTATAGTCCACGCCCCGGCCGGGGAGCTGTTTTTT	CASSIVHAPAGELFF
.	.	11	TRBV20-1	TRBJ2-5	TGCAGTGCTAGAAATCGGGAGACCCAGTACTTC	CSARNRETQYF
.	once	13	TRBV5-6	TRBJ2-7	TGTGCCAGCAGCTTGAGGGGGGGCTACGAGCAGTACTTC	CASSLRGGYEQYF
.	.	13	TRBV19	TRBJ1-2	TGTGCCAGTAGTGCAGAATCAGTATATGGCTACACCTTC	CASSAESVYGYTF
.	.	12	TRBV5-6	TRBJ1-6	TGTGCCAGCAGATCAGGGGATTCACCCCTCCACTTT	CASRSGDSPLHF
.	.	15	TRBV2	TRBJ1-2	TGTGCCAGCAGTGAATCGGCAGGGGCCGCGGCTGGCTACACCTTC	CASSESAGAAAGYTF